This T cell receptor beta chain was sequenced during a study of blood T cell repertoires in COVID-19. Study as a whole: From T cells, B-cell-depleted T cells, or PBMCs came the material, which was cDNA or gDNA.

TCRdb's table, derived via immunoSEQ multiplex PCR, lists solely in-frame clones and lacks some. The sample has over 400,000 clones, about 85% seen once. Individuals aged about 18 to 95 years were recruited from fewer than 30 US areas. For recovered donors of Cohort 3, there were two negative PCRs, clearance, or symptom resolution. CDR3 length: 15 residues. CDR1 is SQVTM, CDR2 ANQGSEA, per germline. V gave up 5 bases and J gave up 1 base, with 14 bases separating them. The chain links TRBV29-1 to TRBJ2-2, with a weak D call TRBD2 (5 bases). Source material: PBMCs or T cells enriched from blood (not recorded which). This TCR derives from a woman aged 60-75 years who had recovered from COVID-19. The CDR3 DNA reads TGCAGCGTTCGCATCGGACTGCAGAACACCGGGGAGCTGTTTTTT. This sequence encodes CSVRIGLQNTGELFF.